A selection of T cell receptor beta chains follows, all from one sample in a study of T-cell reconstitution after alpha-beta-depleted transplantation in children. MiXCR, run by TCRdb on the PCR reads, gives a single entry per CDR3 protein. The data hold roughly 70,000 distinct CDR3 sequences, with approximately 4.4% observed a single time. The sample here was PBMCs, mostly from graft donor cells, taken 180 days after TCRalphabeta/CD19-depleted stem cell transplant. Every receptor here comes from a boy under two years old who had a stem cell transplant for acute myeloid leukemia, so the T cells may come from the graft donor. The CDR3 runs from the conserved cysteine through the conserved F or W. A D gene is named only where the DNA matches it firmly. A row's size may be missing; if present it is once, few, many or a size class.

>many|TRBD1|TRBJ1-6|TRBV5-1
TGCGCCAGCAAGAGGGACAGGGATTCACCCCTCCACTTT
CASKRDRDSPLHF
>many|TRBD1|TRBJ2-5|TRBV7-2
TGTGCCAGCAGCCCTGGACAGGGGCGCCAAGAGACCCAGTACTTC
CASSPGQGRQETQYF
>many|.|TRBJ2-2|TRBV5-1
TGCGCCAGCAGCTTGATATGGACCCCGAACACCGGGGAGCTGTTTTTT
CASSLIWTPNTGELFF
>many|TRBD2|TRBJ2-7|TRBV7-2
TGTGCCAGCAGCTTAGCGCCCGGACTAGCGGGGGGGAACTACGAGCAGTACTTC
CASSLAPGLAGGNYEQYF
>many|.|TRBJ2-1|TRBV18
TGTGCCAGCTCACCAGTACCAGGGTCCTACAATGAGCAGTTCTTC
CASSPVPGSYNEQFF
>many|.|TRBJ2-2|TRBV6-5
TGTGCCAGCAGAGGACGGGCGAACGCGAACACCGGGGAGCTGTTTTTT
CASRGRANANTGELFF
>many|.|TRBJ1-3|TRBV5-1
TGCGCCAGCAGACCTGGACCGCGCTCTGGAAACACCATATATTTT
CASRPGPRSGNTIYF
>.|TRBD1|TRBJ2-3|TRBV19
TGTGCCAGTAGTCGGACAGGGGACAGTTCGGCAGATACGCAGTATTTT
CASSRTGDSSADTQYF
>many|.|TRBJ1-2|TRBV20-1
TGCAGTGCTAGAGTGCGAAACTATGGCTACACCTTC
CSARVRNYGYTF
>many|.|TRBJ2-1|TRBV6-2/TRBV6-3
TGTGCCAGCAGTTACGGGACGTCTAGCTCCTACAATGAGCAGTTCTTC
CASSYGTSSSYNEQFF
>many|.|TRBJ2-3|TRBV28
TGTGCCAGCAGTTTTGGCGGGGCCTTAGATACGCAGTATTTT
CASSFGGALDTQYF
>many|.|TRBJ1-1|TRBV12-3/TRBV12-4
TGTGCCAGCAGTTTAAGAGGAATCTCCGAAGCTTTCTTT
CASSLRGISEAFF
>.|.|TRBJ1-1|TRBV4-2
TGTGCCAGGCGCCCTGGGATGAACTCTGAAGCTTTCTTT
CARRPGMNSEAFF
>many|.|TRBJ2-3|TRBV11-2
TGTGCCAGCAGCCCTTTCAGTCGACCGCTGGCGGCAGATACGCAGTATTTT
CASSPFSRPLAADTQYF
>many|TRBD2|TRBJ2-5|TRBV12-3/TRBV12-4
TGTGCCAGCAGTTCCGGCGGGGGGGCCGAAGAGACCCAGTACTTC
CASSSGGGAEETQYF
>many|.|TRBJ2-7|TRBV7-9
TGTGCCAGCAGCTTGGGCACCCTGGAGCAGTACTTC
CASSLGTLEQYF
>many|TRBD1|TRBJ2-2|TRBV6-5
TGTGCCAGCTTAGACAGGGCGGACACCGGGGAGCTGTTTTTT
CASLDRADTGELFF
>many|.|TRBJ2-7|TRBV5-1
TGCGCCAGCAGCTGGGGCTCCTACGAGCAGTACTTC
CASSWGSYEQYF
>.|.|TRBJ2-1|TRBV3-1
TGTGCCTCCTGCCAAGAGCACTGGGGCCCTTCCTACAATGAGCAGTTCTTC
CASCQEHWGPSYNEQFF
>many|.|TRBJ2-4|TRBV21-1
TGTGCCAGCCCCACCCGCGGAAGGCCCTCAGACATTCAGTACTTC
CASPTRGRPSDIQYF
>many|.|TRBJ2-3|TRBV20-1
TGCAGTGCCTCCCCTAGCATGGGGGGCACAGATACGCAGTATTTT
CSASPSMGGTDTQYF
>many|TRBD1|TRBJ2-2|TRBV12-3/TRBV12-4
TGTGCCAGCAGTTCCGGGACAGGGGCCGGGGAGCTGTTTTTT
CASSSGTGAGELFF